The next 9 T cell receptor beta chains were all read from a single sample in a study of blood T cells in healthy people across ages. It was with a sample-barcoded 5' primer and a J-beta primer mix that a second PCR of roughly 6 to 11 cycles was run. TCRdb called the 5' RACE reads again in MiXCR, with one record for every CDR3 protein. The repertoire holds 550,000 to 800,000 distinct CDR3 sequences, with around 21% as singletons. Sequencing was carried out using blood. The receptors originated from a man between 65 and 79 years old in good health.

This chain connects TRBV6-1 to TRBJ2-7; D may correspond to TRBD1 or TRBD2 (5 bases each). This CDR3 has 11 residues. Germline V gene lookup returns CDR1 MNHNS and CDR2 SASEGT. V was trimmed by 4 bases and J by 13 bases, leaving 14 bases between them. DNA of the CDR3: TGTGCCAGCAGTGTCCGGGACCCGCCCTACTTC. As protein: CASSVRDPPYF.

The table lists this clonotype with a few counts. The J gene is TRBJ1-3, the V gene TRBV29-1, with D possibly TRBD1 on 6 matching bases. Germline lookup yields CDR1 SQVTM and CDR2 ANQGSEA. Trimming took 4 bases from V and 0 from J, leaving 13 bases between them. The CDR3 is 15 amino acids. The CDR3 sequence is CSVGADRHSGNTIYF. The CDR3 DNA reads as TGCAGCGTTGGTGCGGACAGACACTCTGGAAACACCATATATTTT. Full variable domain (missing parts from reference TRBV29-1 and TRBJ1-3): SAVISQKPSRDICQRGTSLTIQCQVDSQVTMMFWYRQQPGQSLTLIATANQGSEATYESGFVIDKFPISRPNLTFSTLTVSNMSPEDSSIYLCSVGADRHSGNTIYFGEGSWLTVV.

This clonotype was recorded many times. CDR3 sequence (DNA): TGCGCCAGCAGCCAACTCCCCCGGCTGCGGGAGGGGAGGAATGAGCAGTTCTTC. Residues: CASSQLPRLREGRNEQFF. The genes are TRBV4-1 and TRBJ2-1; TRBD2 aligns across 9 bases. In germline, CDR1 is MGHRA, CDR2 YSYEKL. The CDR3 is 18 residues long. J gave up 7 bases and V 2 bases, and 15 bases lay outside the gene matches.

This clonotype has only a few counts. The chain's CDR3 is CSARDRRGSTDTQYF. As DNA, the CDR3 is TGCAGTGCTAGAGATCGGCGAGGAAGCACAGATACGCAGTATTTT. V and J are TRBV20-1 and TRBJ2-3, with no clear D. Looked up from germline, CDR1 is DFQATT and CDR2 is SNEGSKA (reference sequence). This CDR3 region has 15 residues. The ends were cut back, 0 bases at V and 0 bases at J, with 10 bases in the middle.

This CDR3 reads CASSLYGAAPNNEQFF. The CDR3 DNA reads TGTGCCAGCAGTTTATACGGGGCAGCCCCCAACAATGAGCAGTTCTTC. The rearrangement links TRBV27 to TRBJ2-1; D could derive from TRBD1 or TRBD2 (5 bases each). The CDR3 length is 16 residues. The germline gives CDR1 MNHEY, CDR2 SMNVEV (reference sequence). Trimming left V 1 base short and J 5 bases short, with 15 bases between.

The chain links TRBV5-1 to TRBJ2-3; unclear D gene. Per germline, CDR1 SGHRS and CDR2 YFSETQ. The ends were cut back, 3 bases at V and 4 bases at J, with 12 bases in the middle. This CDR3 contains 14 residues. CDR3 nucleotides: TGCGCCAGCAGCTCGACTGCGGCCGCAGATACGCAGTATTTT. It codes for CASSSTAAADTQYF.

The genes are TRBV12-3 or TRBV12-4 and TRBJ2-3, with TRBD2 as a possible D gene (6 bases). The CDR3 covers 14 residues. V dropped 1 base and J dropped 3 bases, with 8 bases sitting between them. The CDR3 reads CASSLEGTTDTQYF. The CDR3 DNA follows: TGTGCCAGCAGTTTAGAGGGGACTACAGATACGCAGTATTTT.

This rearrangement joins TRBV6-2 or TRBV6-3 to TRBJ2-5; the D gene is possibly TRBD1 (6 bases). Germline V gene lookup returns CDR1 MNHEY and CDR2 SVGEGT. The CDR3 runs to 14 residues. V dropped 5 bases and J dropped 0 bases, with 10 bases sitting between them. DNA for the CDR3: TGTGCCAGCAGTACCGGGACACACCAAGAGACCCAGTACTTC. Protein: CASSTGTHQETQYF.

This clonotype came up a few times. CDR3 residues: CASSSREATIQYF. In nucleotides, the CDR3 is TGTGCCAGCAGTAGCAGGGAGGCAACCATTCAGTACTTC. The chain joins TRBV7-8 to TRBJ2-4; D might be TRBD2 (6 bases). Germline CDR1 is SGHVS and CDR2 is FQNEAQ. Deletions cut 6 bases from V and 9 bases from J, with 15 bases between. There are 13 residues in the CDR3.